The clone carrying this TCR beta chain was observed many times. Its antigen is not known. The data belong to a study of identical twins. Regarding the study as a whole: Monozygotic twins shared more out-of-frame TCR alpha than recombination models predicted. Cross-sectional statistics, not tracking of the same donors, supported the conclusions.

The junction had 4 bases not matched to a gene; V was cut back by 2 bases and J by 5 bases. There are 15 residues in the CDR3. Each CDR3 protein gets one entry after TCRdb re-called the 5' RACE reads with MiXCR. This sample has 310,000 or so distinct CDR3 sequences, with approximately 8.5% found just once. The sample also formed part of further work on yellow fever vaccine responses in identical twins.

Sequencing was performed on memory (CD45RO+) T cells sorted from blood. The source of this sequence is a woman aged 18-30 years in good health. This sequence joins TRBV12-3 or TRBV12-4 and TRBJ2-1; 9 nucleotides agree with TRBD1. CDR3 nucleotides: TGTGCCAGCAGTTTATTAAGGACAGGGGACAATGAGCAGTTCTTC. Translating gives CASSLLRTGDNEQFF.